The rows below give T cell receptor beta chains drawn from one sample of a study of Ad26.COV2.S vaccination and SARS-CoV-2 variants. Clones were sequenced by immunoSEQ multiplex PCR, and TCRdb holds only the in-frame ones, with some missing. The table has approximately 350,000 clones, around four fifths seen once; the top ten hold about 7.4%. The sample here was peripheral blood, taken in a trial of Ad26.COV2.S vaccine versus placebo. These receptors were collected from a person between 18 and 60 years old who received the Ad26.COV2.S COVID-19 vaccine or a placebo. Both conserved end residues are part of each CDR3. A D gene is named only where the DNA matches it firmly. Some rows mark clone size as missing; the rest say once, few, many or name a class of expanded clone.

CDR3 protein	CDR3 DNA	J gene	clone size	V gene	D gene
CSASSSGRLSHEQFF	TGCAGTGCTAGTTCCAGCGGGAGACTGAGTCATGAGCAGTTCTTC	TRBJ2-1	-	TRBV20-1	TRBD2
CASSEYRMVNQPQHF	TGTGCCAGCAGTGAGTACAGAATGGTGAATCAGCCCCAGCATTTT	TRBJ1-5	-	TRBV6-1	-
CASSSRTGEQYF	TGTGCCAGCAGTTCCCGGACGGGGGAGCAGTACTTC	TRBJ2-7	-	TRBV6-5	-
CSVRQQGGYTF	TGCAGTGTTCGACAGCAGGGTGGCTACACCTTC	TRBJ1-2	few	TRBV20-1	-
CASSGDRGLRETQYF	TGTGCCAGCAGCGGGGACAGGGGGCTTAGGGAGACCCAGTACTTC	TRBJ2-5	-	TRBV5-6	TRBD1
CASSLGGADAEAFF	TGTGCCAGCAGCTTAGGTGGGGCGGACGCTGAAGCTTTCTTT	TRBJ1-1	-	TRBV11-3	-
CASSLGIYGYTF	TGTGCCAGCAGCTTAGGTATTTATGGCTACACCTTC	TRBJ1-2	-	TRBV7-2	-
CASSQGGADYEQYF	TGTGCCAGCAGCCAAGGGGGAGCAGACTACGAGCAGTACTTC	TRBJ2-7	-	TRBV4-2	-
CASSETPHSSYNEQFF	TGCGCCAGCAGTGAGACCCCGCATAGCTCCTACAATGAGCAGTTCTTC	TRBJ2-1	-	TRBV10-1	-
CASSLSWSYEQYF	TGTGCCAGCAGTTTATCGTGGAGCTACGAGCAGTACTTC	TRBJ2-7	-	TRBV27	-
CATRTGWNEKLFF	TGTGCCACTCGGACAGGTTGGAATGAAAAACTGTTTTTT	TRBJ1-4	-	TRBV24-1	TRBD1
CASSSRPTYGYTF	TGTGCCAGCAGCTCCCGACCGACTTATGGCTACACCTTC	TRBJ1-2	-	TRBV14	-
CASSFFFSRDSNYGYTF	TGCGCCAGCAGCTTTTTTTTCTCACGGGACTCTAACTATGGCTACACCTTC	TRBJ1-2	-	TRBV4-3	-
CATSDLGAGGFDEQFF	TGTGCCACCAGTGATTTGGGAGCGGGAGGGTTCGATGAGCAGTTCTTC	TRBJ2-1	-	TRBV24-1	TRBD2
CATSRSRDDPRLFF	TGTGCCACCAGCAGATCCCGGGATGACCCCAGGCTGTTTTTT	TRBJ1-4	once	TRBV15	-
CSVVSWDRGSAGELFF	TGCAGCGTTGTGTCATGGGATCGGGGGTCGGCCGGGGAGCTGTTTTTT	TRBJ2-2	-	TRBV29-1	-
CASSLGYTSPLHF	TGTGCCAGCAGTTTGGGGTATACTTCACCCCTCCACTTT	TRBJ1-6	-	TRBV12-3/TRBV12-4	-
CASSYLPGANYGYTF	TGTGCCAGCAGTTACTTGCCAGGGGCTAACTATGGCTACACCTTC	TRBJ1-2	-	TRBV6-5	-
CASSDRRIYNSPLHF	TGTGCCAGCAGTGACAGACGGATCTATAATTCACCCCTCCACTTT	TRBJ1-6	few	TRBV2	-
CASTGAQAQHF	TGTGCCAGTACGGGGGCCCAGGCCCAGCATTTT	TRBJ1-5	-	TRBV19	-
CATSGSPGQGTSGNTIYF	TGTGCCACCAGTGGTTCACCGGGACAGGGGACCTCTGGAAACACCATATATTTT	TRBJ1-3	-	TRBV24-1	TRBD1
CATSPGGLLVYEQYF	TGTGCCACCAGTCCAGGGGGCCTCCTTGTCTACGAGCAGTACTTC	TRBJ2-7	-	TRBV24-1	TRBD1
CASSQGASAADTQYF	TGCGCCAGCAGCCAAGGAGCTAGTGCTGCAGATACGCAGTATTTT	TRBJ2-3	once	TRBV4-3	-
CASSLTGPTNSPLHF	TGTGCCAGCAGCTTGACGGGTCCGACGAATTCACCCCTCCACTTT	TRBJ1-6	once	TRBV7-3	-
CASSSEWGQTEAFF	TGTGCCAGCAGCTCCGAGTGGGGGCAGACTGAAGCTTTCTTT	TRBJ1-1	once	TRBV11-2	-
CASSYHTGITEAFF	TGTGCCAGCAGTTATCATACAGGAATCACTGAAGCTTTCTTT	TRBJ1-1	-	TRBV6-5	-
CASSSRTANYGYTF	TGTGCCAGCAGTTCACGGACAGCTAACTATGGCTACACCTTC	TRBJ1-2	-	TRBV27	-
CASSIRGQGSQYF	TGTGCCAGTAGTATCCGGGGGCAGGGCTCGCAGTACTTC	TRBJ2-4	-	TRBV19	-
CASSQAVGFDTQYF	TGCGCCAGCAGCCAAGCCGTAGGGTTCGATACGCAGTATTTT	TRBJ2-3	-	TRBV4-1	-
CGWTTLFSYEQYF	TGTGGATGGACTACACTATTCTCCTACGAGCAGTACTTC	TRBJ2-7	-	TRBV12-3/TRBV12-4	-
CASSQEHFGGDTEAFF	TGCGCCAGCAGCCAAGAGCACTTTGGTGGAGACACTGAAGCTTTCTTT	TRBJ1-1	once	TRBV4-1	-
CSVEGDRDYEQYF	TGCAGCGTTGAGGGGGACAGGGACTACGAGCAGTACTTC	TRBJ2-7	once	TRBV29-1	TRBD1
CASSLVLNTGELFF	TGTGCCAGCAGCCTGGTACTCAACACCGGGGAGCTGTTTTTT	TRBJ2-2	-	TRBV27	-
CASSRTRESEQFF	TGTGCCAGCAGCCGGACCAGGGAGAGTGAGCAGTTCTTC	TRBJ2-1	-	TRBV11-1	-
CASSLTPRFEGRNYGYTF	TGCGCCAGCAGCTTGACCCCCCGATTCGAGGGGCGGAACTATGGCTACACCTTC	TRBJ1-2	-	TRBV5-1	-
CASSPNRAGTEAFF	TGTGCCAGCTCACCAAACAGGGCTGGCACTGAAGCTTTCTTT	TRBJ1-1	once	TRBV18	-
CASTTTGYYNEQFF	TGTGCCAGCACAACGACAGGCTACTACAATGAGCAGTTCTTC	TRBJ2-1	-	TRBV19	-
CATWGGRADTQYF	TGTGCCACCTGGGGGGGACGGGCAGATACGCAGTATTTT	TRBJ2-3	-	TRBV6-5	TRBD2
CASSLVGSGEQYF	TGTGCCAGCAGCTTAGTGGGATCGGGCGAGCAGTACTTC	TRBJ2-7	-	TRBV7-9	-
CASSLQQNYGYTF	TGTGCCAGCAGCTTACAACAGAACTATGGCTACACCTTC	TRBJ1-2	-	TRBV5-4	-